This T cell receptor beta chain emerged from a study of T-cell memory formation after mild COVID-19. This clonotype has more than one count but fewer than ten. The germline gives CDR1 SGDLS, CDR2 YYNGEE. V gave up 3 bases and J gave up 9 bases, with 13 bases separating them. The CDR3 contains 13 residues. TCRdb used MiXCR to reprocess the 5' RACE reads, holding one entry per CDR3 protein. The repertoire consists of roughly 40,000 distinct CDR3 sequences, with 6% to 8.5% occurring once and the leading ten covering approximately 0.8%. This TCR came from an adult who had mild COVID-19 (a few samples of this study predate the infection). Cell type and time point are not known. Sample: PBMCs or a T cell subset sorted from them (not recorded which). The rearrangement uses TRBV9 and TRBJ2-1, with D perhaps TRBD1 (6 bases). CDR3 region: CASSGTGWGEQFF. In nucleotides, the CDR3 is TGTGCCAGCAGCGGAACAGGGTGGGGTGAGCAGTTCTTC.